One and the same sample provided the 3 T cell receptor beta chains below, sequenced in a study of blood T cells in healthy people across ages. Primed by a sample-barcoded 5' primer and a J-beta primer mix, a second PCR proceeded for about 7 to 12 cycles. MiXCR, applied by TCRdb to the 5' RACE reads, yields one record per CDR3 protein. Of roughly 1.7 million distinct CDR3 sequences detected, approximately 32% appear once; the ten largest clones hold approximately 10%. Sequencing input: blood. These TCRs come from a woman aged 25 to 39 in good health.

V and J are TRBV29-1 and TRBJ2-7; the match to TRBD2 covers 13 bases. Per the germline V gene, CDR1 is SQVTM and CDR2 is ANQGSEA. This CDR3 region has 13 residues. Trimming took 7 bases from V and 6 from J; bases not matched to a gene: 6. CDR3 sequence (DNA): TGCAGCGCCGGGACTAGCGGGGTAGCCGAGCAGTACTTC. Translated: CSAGTSGVAEQYF.

The chain has TRBV20-1 and TRBJ2-7; 9 bases align to TRBD1. The CDR3 length is 14 residues. The trim removed 6 bases at V and 2 bases at J, leaving 8 bases unmatched. CDR1 and CDR2 (germline): DFQATT, SNEGSKA (reference sequence). The CDR3 is CSARWDREPYEQYF. DNA for the CDR3: TGCAGTGCCCGCTGGGACAGGGAGCCCTACGAGCAGTACTTC.

This clonotype was picked up one time. An end of the junction differs from the germline gene, which may be a read error. This sequence joins TRBV12-3 or TRBV12-4 and TRBJ1-5; 9 bases map to TRBD1. The CDR3 spans 18 residues. The CDR3 DNA sequence: TGTGCCAGCAGTTTAGGGTTTGGGGACAGGGACGGCAATCGGCCCCAGCATTTT. It specifies CASSLGFGDRDGNRPQHF.